These 5 T cell receptor beta chains came from one sample sequenced in a study of T cells after yellow fever vaccination. MiXCR, applied by TCRdb to the 5' RACE reads, yields one record per CDR3 protein. In the table there are about 74,000 distinct CDR3 sequences, around 6.9% of which are singletons. The specimen was CD8+ T cells sorted from PBMCs, collected 4 to 5 days after the first yellow fever vaccination. The receptor set was obtained from a man aged 18 to 30 who received the YFV17D yellow fever vaccine.

This clonotype showed up many times. The chain carries TRBV20-1 and TRBJ2-7; D not certain. The V end was cut by 3 bases, the J end by 2 bases, with 5 bases between. Per the germline V gene, CDR1 is DFQATT and CDR2 is SNEGSKA (reference sequence). This CDR3 is built from 11 residues. The CDR3 reads CSARGTYEQYF. CDR3 DNA sequence: TGCAGTGCTAGGGGGACCTACGAGCAGTACTTC.

The V gene is TRBV21-1, the J gene TRBJ1-2; TRBD1 is taken as the D call from the table, unchecked against the DNA. TRBV21-1 is labeled a pseudogene. The CDR3 is 16 amino acids. The CDR3 is CASSARDPLRYYGYTF. CDR3 sequence (DNA): TGTGCCAGCAGCGCCCGGGACCCTCTACGGTACTATGGCTACACCTTC.

This sequence joins TRBV7-9 and TRBJ1-4; 7 nucleotides agree with TRBD1. The CDR3 is made up of 16 amino acids. Losses at the gene ends were 5 bases for V and 0 bases for J; bases not matched to a gene: 6. In germline, CDR1 is SEHNR, CDR2 FQNEAQ (reference sequence). CDR3 coding DNA: TGTGCCAGCAGCCCCGGGACAGAGGCAACTAATGAAAAACTGTTTTTT. It specifies CASSPGTEATNEKLFF.

This clonotype was observed a handful of times. The chain has TRBV4-1 and TRBJ2-1; 10 nucleotides align to TRBD2. The CDR3 length is 16 residues. The ends lost 1 base at V and 5 bases at J; junction bases unmatched: 5. Germline V lookup: CDR1 MGHRA, CDR2 YSYEKL. CDR3 nucleotides: TGCGCCAGCAGCCAAGTGTTCCTAGCGGGAGACAATGAGCAGTTCTTC. This gives the protein CASSQVFLAGDNEQFF.

This clonotype was recorded at least ten times. This rearrangement joins TRBV27 to TRBJ2-5, with TRBD1 as a possible D gene (6 bases). V gave up 1 base and J gave up 5 bases, with 11 bases separating them. Per the germline V gene, CDR1 is MNHEY and CDR2 is SMNVEV (reference sequence). The CDR3 is 14 amino acids. CDR3 in amino acids: CASSLLGGRETQYF. CDR3 DNA: TGTGCCAGCAGTTTATTAGGGGGACGGGAGACCCAGTACTTC.